The present T cell receptor beta chain was sequenced within a study of cytomegalovirus exposure and HLA in healthy donors. Profiling relied on immunoSEQ multiplex PCR, and the TCRdb table lists in-frame clones only, not all of them. The sample carries under 50,000 clones, 93% recorded once. V lost 7 bases to trimming and J lost 5 bases; unmatched junction nucleotides: 6. The length of the CDR3 is 13 residues. Germline V CDR1 and CDR2: SQVTM, ANQGSEA. The rearrangement joins TRBV29-1 to TRBJ2-3, with 10 nucleotides matching TRBD1. Sequencing input: PBMCs. The source of this sequence is a young woman in good health and CMV-seronegative. The CDR3 nucleotides read TGCAGCGCCCGACAGGGGGCTGTAGATACGCAGTATTTT. Its protein is CSARQGAVDTQYF.